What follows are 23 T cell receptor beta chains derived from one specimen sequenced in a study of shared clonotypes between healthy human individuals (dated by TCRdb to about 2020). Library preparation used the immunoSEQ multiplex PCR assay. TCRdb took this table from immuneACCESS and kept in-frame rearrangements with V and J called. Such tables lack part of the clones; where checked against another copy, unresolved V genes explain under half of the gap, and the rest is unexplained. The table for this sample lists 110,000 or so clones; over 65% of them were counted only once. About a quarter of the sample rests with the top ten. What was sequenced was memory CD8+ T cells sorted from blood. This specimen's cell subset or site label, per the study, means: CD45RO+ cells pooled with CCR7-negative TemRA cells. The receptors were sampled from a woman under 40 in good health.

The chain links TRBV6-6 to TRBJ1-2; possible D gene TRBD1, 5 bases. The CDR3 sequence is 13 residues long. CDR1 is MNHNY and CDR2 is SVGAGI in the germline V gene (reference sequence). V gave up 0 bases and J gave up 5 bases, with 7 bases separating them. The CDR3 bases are TGTGCCAGCAGTTACTCGCCAGGGTATGGCTACACCTTC. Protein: CASSYSPGYGYTF.

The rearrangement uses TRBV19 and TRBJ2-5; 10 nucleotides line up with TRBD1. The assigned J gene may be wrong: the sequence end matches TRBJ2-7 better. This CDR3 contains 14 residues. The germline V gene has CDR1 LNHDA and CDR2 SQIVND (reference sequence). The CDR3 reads CASSPGQGLFEQYF. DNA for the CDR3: TGTGCCAGTAGCCCGGGACAGGGGCTCTTCGAGCAGTACTTC.

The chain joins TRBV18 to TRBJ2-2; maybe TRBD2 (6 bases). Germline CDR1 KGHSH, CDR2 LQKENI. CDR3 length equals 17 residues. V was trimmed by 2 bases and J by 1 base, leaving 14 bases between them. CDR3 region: CASSPLIAERNTGELFF. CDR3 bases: TGTGCCAGCTCACCATTGATAGCGGAGAGGAACACCGGGGAGCTGTTTTTT.

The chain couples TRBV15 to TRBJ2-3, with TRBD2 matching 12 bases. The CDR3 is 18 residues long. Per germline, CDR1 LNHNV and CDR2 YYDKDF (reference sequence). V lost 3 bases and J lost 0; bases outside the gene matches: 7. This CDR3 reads CATSRGGGTSGSTDTQYF. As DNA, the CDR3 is TGTGCCACCAGCAGGGGAGGAGGGACTAGCGGGAGCACAGATACGCAGTATTTT.

The CDR3 DNA follows: TGTGCCAGCAGTAGCAGGATGTACGAGCAGTACTTC. As protein: CASSSRMYEQYF. J is TRBJ2-7 and V is TRBV2; D remains ambiguous. The CDR3 spans 12 residues. Germline V lookup: CDR1 SNHLY, CDR2 FYNNEI. Trimming cost V 5 bases and J 4 bases, with 9 bases left between them.

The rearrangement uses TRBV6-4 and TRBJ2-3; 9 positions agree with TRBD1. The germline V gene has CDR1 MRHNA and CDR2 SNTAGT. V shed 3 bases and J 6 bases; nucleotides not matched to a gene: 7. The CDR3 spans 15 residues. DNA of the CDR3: TGTGCCAGCAGTGAAGGAGGGACAGGGACTGATACGCAGTATTTT. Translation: CASSEGGTGTDTQYF.

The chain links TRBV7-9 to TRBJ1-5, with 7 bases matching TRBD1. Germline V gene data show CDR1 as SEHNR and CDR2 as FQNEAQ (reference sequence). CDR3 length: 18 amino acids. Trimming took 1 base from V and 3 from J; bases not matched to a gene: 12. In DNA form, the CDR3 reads TGTGCCAGCAGCTTAGTTGAGCTAGCCAGGGGGGACAATCAGCCCCAGCATTTT. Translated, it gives CASSLVELARGDNQPQHF.

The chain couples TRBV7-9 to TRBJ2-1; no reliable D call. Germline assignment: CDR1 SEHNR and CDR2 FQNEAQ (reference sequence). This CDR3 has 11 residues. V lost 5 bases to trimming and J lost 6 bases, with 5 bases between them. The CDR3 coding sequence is TGTGCCAGCAGCCAAACCAATGAGCAGTTCTTC. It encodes CASSQTNEQFF.

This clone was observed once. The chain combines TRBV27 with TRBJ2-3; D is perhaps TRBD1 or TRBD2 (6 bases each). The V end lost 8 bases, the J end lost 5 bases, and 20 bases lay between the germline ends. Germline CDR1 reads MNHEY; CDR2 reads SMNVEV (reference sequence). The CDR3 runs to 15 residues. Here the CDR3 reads CASSLGGGTLDTQYF. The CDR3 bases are TGTGCCAGCTCCCTCGGAGGGGGAACTTTAGATACGCAGTATTTT.

The CDR3: CASSLPRPRDRCPYEQYF. The CDR3 bases are TGTGCCAGCAGCTTACCCCGCCCCCGGGACAGGTGCCCCTACGAGCAGTACTTC. The gene calls are TRBV13 and TRBJ2-7; 8 positions agree with TRBD1. Germline CDR1 PRHDT, CDR2 FYEKMQ (reference sequence). The CDR3 is 18 amino acids. Trimming cost V 2 bases and J 2 bases; bases outside gene matches: 14.

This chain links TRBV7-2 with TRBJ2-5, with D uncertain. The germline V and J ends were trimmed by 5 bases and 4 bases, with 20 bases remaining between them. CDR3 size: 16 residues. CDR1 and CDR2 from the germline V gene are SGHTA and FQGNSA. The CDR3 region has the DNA TGTGCCAGCAGCAACCCCACACTTTGGTTTGGAGAGACCCAGTACTTC. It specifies CASSNPTLWFGETQYF.

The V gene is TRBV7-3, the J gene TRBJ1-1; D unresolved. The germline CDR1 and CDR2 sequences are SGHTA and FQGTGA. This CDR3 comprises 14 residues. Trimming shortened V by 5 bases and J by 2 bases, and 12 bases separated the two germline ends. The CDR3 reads CASSPHSGNTEAFF. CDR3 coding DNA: TGTGCCAGCAGCCCCCATTCGGGCAACACTGAAGCTTTCTTT.

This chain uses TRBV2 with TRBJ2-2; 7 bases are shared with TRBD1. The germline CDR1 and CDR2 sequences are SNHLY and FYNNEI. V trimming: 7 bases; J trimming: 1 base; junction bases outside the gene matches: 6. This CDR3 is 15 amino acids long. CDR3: CASTLRTGNTGELFF. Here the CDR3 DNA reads TGTGCCAGCACCTTGAGGACAGGGAACACCGGGGAGCTGTTTTTT.

Here the CDR3 reads CASDQGTSGTGNEQFF. As DNA, the CDR3 is TGTGCCTCCGATCAAGGGACTAGCGGGACGGGAAATGAGCAGTTCTTC. The chain has TRBV30 and TRBJ2-1; 13 bases map to TRBD2. The CDR3 consists of 16 residues. Germline values: CDR1 GTSNPN, CDR2 SVGIG (reference sequence). V dropped 7 bases and J dropped 7; count of bases not matched to a gene: 13.

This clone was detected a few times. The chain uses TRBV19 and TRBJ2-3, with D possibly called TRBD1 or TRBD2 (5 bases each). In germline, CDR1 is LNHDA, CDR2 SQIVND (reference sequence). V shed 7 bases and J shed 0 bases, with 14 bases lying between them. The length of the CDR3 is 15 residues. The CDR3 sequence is CASTPFGTSTDTQYF. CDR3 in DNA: TGTGCCAGTACCCCCTTTGGGACGAGCACAGATACGCAGTATTTT.

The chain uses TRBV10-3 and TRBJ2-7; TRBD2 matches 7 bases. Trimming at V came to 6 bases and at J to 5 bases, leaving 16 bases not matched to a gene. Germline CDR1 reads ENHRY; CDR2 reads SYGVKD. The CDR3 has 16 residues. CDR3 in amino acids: CAISSFRGLVKHEQYF. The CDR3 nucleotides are TGTGCCATCAGCAGTTTCAGAGGACTAGTGAAGCACGAGCAGTACTTC.

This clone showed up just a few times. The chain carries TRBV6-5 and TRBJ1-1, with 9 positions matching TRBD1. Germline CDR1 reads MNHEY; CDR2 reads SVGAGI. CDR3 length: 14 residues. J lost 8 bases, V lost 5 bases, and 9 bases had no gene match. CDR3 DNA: TGTGCCAGCAGTACCGGACAGGGGAGGGACGAAGCTTTCTTT. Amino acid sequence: CASSTGQGRDEAFF.

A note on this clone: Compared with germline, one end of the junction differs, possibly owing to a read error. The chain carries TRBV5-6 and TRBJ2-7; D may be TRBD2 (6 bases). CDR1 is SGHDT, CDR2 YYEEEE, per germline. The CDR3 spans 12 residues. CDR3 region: CASSRGFVSAHF. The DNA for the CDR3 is TGTGCCAGCAGTCGGGGGTTTGTCTCGGCGCACTTC.

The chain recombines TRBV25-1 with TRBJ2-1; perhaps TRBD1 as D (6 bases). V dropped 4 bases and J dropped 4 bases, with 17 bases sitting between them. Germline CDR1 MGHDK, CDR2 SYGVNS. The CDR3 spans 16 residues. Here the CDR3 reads CASSAQGPSPYNEQFF. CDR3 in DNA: TGTGCCAGCAGTGCACAGGGCCCAAGCCCTTACAATGAGCAGTTCTTC.

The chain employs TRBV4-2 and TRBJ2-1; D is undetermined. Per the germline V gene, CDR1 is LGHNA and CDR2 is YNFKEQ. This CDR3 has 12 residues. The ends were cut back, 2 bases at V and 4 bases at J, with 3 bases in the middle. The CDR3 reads CASSQHYNEQFF. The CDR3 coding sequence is TGTGCCAGCAGCCAACATTACAATGAGCAGTTCTTC.

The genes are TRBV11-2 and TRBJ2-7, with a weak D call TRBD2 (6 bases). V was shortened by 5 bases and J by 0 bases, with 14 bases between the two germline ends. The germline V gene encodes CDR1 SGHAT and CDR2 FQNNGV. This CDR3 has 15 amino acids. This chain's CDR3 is CASSTGLPSSYEQYF. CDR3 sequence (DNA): TGTGCCAGCAGCACGGGACTTCCGAGCTCCTACGAGCAGTACTTC.

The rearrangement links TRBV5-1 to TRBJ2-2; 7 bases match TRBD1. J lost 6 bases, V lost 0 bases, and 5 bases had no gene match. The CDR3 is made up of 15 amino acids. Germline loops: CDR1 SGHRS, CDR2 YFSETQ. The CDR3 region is CASSLGQGPAGELFF. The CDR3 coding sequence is TGCGCCAGCAGCTTGGGACAGGGCCCCGCCGGGGAGCTGTTTTTT.

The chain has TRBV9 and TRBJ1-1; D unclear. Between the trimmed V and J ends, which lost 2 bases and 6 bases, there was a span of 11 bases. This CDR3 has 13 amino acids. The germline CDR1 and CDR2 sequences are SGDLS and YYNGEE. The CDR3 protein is CASSVLRSPEAFF. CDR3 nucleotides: TGTGCCAGCAGCGTCCTTAGAAGTCCTGAAGCTTTCTTT.